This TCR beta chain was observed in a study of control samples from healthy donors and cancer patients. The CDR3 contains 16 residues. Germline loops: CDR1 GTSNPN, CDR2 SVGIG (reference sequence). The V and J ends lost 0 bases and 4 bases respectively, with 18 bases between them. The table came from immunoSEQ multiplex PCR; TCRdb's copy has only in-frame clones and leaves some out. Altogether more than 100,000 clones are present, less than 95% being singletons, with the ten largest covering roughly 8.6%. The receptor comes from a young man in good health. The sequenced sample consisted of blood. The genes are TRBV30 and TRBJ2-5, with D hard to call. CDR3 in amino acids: CAWSVPTTGTSETQYF. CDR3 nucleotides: TGTGCCTGGAGTGTACCGACGACGGGCACTTCAGAGACCCAGTACTTC.